The 29 T cell receptor beta chains in this list originate from one sample, sequenced in a study of TIL therapy for anti-PD-1-resistant metastatic lung cancer (dated by TCRdb to about 2021). According to the study, the label for this sample's time point signals: pre-treatment sample, taken before nivolumab and TIL therapy. Using bias-controlled multiplex PCR with the immunoSEQ v3 hsTCRB kit, the TCR beta CDR3 regions were amplified from genomic DNA. TCRdb carries this immuneACCESS record with in-frame sequences only. Its versions omit some clonotypes, under half of them owing to an unresolved V gene in the studies checked, with the rest unexplained. The sample records approximately 47,000 clones, 86% of which are singletons. The top ten clonotypes cover 5% of the sample. The specimen was blood, collected at baseline. The receptors stem from a person aged 30 to 80 with non-small cell lung cancer.

This clone was seen only once. The J gene is TRBJ2-1, the V gene TRBV3-1 (or the pseudogene TRBV3-2); 9 bases are a match to TRBD2. Germline CDR1 and CDR2: LGHDT and YNNKEL (reference sequence). After removal of 7 bases from V and 7 bases from J, the junction contained 20 bases not matched to a gene. This CDR3 is built from 18 residues. The CDR3 DNA follows: TGTGCCAGCACTACAGGGGTTCCCTTTAGCGGGAGTCGAAATGAGCAGTTCTTC. It yields the protein CASTTGVPFSGSRNEQFF.

The chain employs TRBV11-1 and TRBJ2-2, with D perhaps being TRBD1 or TRBD2 (5 bases each). CDR3 size: 15 residues. Germline CDR1 reads SGHAT; CDR2 reads FQDESV (reference sequence). Trimming removed 0 bases at V and 4 bases at J, with 9 bases between. CDR3 in DNA: TGTGCCAGCAGCTTAGCGAGGGGCGGCACCGGGGAGCTGTTTTTT. It yields the protein CASSLARGGTGELFF.

This clone turned up a few times. The chain is built from TRBV6-4 and TRBJ2-2; no clear D. This CDR3 spans 13 amino acids. V dropped 2 bases and J dropped 6 bases, with 7 bases sitting between them. Germline V gives CDR1 MRHNA, CDR2 SNTAGT. The CDR3 region has the DNA TGTGCCAGCAGTGACGGGCTAGCCGGGGAGCTGTTTTTT. It specifies CASSDGLAGELFF.

V is TRBV28 and J is TRBJ2-1, with TRBD1 matching over 12 bases. The trim removed 4 bases at V and 0 bases at J, leaving 13 bases unmatched. Germline assignment: CDR1 MDHEN and CDR2 SYDVKM. The CDR3 sequence is 20 residues long. The CDR3 DNA is TGTGCCAGCAGTTCTATTATGGGACAGGGGGCCCCTAGCTCCTACAATGAGCAGTTCTTC. This encodes CASSSIMGQGAPSSYNEQFF.

The J gene is TRBJ2-1, the V gene TRBV9, with D possibly called TRBD1 or TRBD2 (5 bases each). The CDR3 totals 15 residues. Between the trimmed V and J ends, which lost 2 bases and 0 bases, there was a span of 9 bases. CDR1 SGDLS and CDR2 YYNGEE come from the germline V gene. CDR3 nucleotide sequence: TGTGCCAGCAGCGTTCGGGACCTCTCCTACAATGAGCAGTTCTTC. It codes for CASSVRDLSYNEQFF.

The genes are TRBV30 and TRBJ2-5, with D possibly TRBD1 on 6 matching bases. Trimming shortened V by 0 bases and J by 4 bases, and 6 bases separated the two germline ends. The CDR3 is 12 residues long. Germline V lookup: CDR1 GTSNPN, CDR2 SVGIG (reference sequence). The CDR3 protein is CAWSVTGETQYF. The CDR3 DNA is TGTGCCTGGAGTGTGACAGGAGAGACCCAGTACTTC.

J is TRBJ2-7 and V is TRBV10-3; the match to TRBD2 covers 13 bases. There are 15 residues in the CDR3. With V trimmed by 7 bases and J by 5 bases, 8 bases remained unmatched. Germline V gene lookup returns CDR1 ENHRY and CDR2 SYGVKD. CDR3: CAITPRLAGGHEQYF. The CDR3 bases are TGTGCCATCACCCCCAGACTAGCGGGGGGACACGAGCAGTACTTC.

This clone was seen just once. This chain joins TRBV29-1 and TRBJ1-2; weak D call: TRBD1 (6 bases). The CDR3 has 13 residues. Between the trimmed V and J ends, which lost 4 bases and 6 bases, there was a span of 15 bases. In germline, CDR1 is SQVTM, CDR2 ANQGSEA. The CDR3 DNA follows: TGCAGCGTTGCAGGGGTTGGGTCCCATGGCTACACCTTC. Its protein product is CSVAGVGSHGYTF.

This clone was found once. This rearrangement joins TRBV27 to TRBJ2-6, with TRBD1 matching over 8 bases. CDR1 and CDR2 (germline): MNHEY, SMNVEV (reference sequence). This CDR3 has 18 amino acids. V shed 6 bases, J shed 0 bases, and the junction held 10 bases outside the gene matches. Here the CDR3 reads CASSPPSTGGSGANVLTF. The CDR3 DNA is TGTGCCAGCAGCCCCCCCTCCACAGGGGGCTCTGGGGCCAACGTCCTGACTTTC.

V is TRBV4-3 and J is TRBJ2-3; 16 bases line up with TRBD2. This CDR3 spans 18 amino acids. V shed 3 bases, J shed 5 bases, and the junction held 8 bases outside the gene matches. The germline V gene encodes CDR1 LGHNA and CDR2 YSLEER. The CDR3 sequence is CASSQILGLAGGQDTQYF. For the CDR3, the DNA is TGCGCCAGCAGCCAGATCTTGGGACTAGCGGGAGGGCAAGATACGCAGTATTTT.

J is TRBJ1-1 and V is TRBV7-2; D perhaps matches TRBD1 (6 bases). The CDR3 totals 15 residues. Trimming pared 5 bases from V and 3 bases from J, leaving 16 bases between. Germline V CDR1 and CDR2: SGHTA, FQGNSA. DNA for the CDR3: TGTGCCAGCAGCAGATACAGGGCGGGAGACACTGAAGCTTTCTTT. It specifies CASSRYRAGDTEAFF.

This chain links TRBV15 with TRBJ2-7; D is perhaps TRBD1 or TRBD2 (5 bases each). Germline V CDR1 and CDR2: LNHNV, YYDKDF (reference sequence). V was clipped by 8 bases and J by 4 bases, with 15 bases between them. The CDR3 has 13 amino acids. CDR3 sequence (DNA): TGTGCCACCTCCCCGGGGACGTCTTACGAGCAGTACTTC. It codes for CATSPGTSYEQYF.

This chain joins TRBV28 and TRBJ2-7; D may be TRBD1 or TRBD2 (5 bases each). Germline CDR1 reads MDHEN; CDR2 reads SYDVKM. The CDR3 has 14 amino acids. The V gene lost 3 bases and the J gene lost 3 bases, with 12 bases spanning the gap. The CDR3 sequence: CASSFRGVGYEQYF. In nucleotides, the CDR3 is TGTGCCAGCAGTTTTAGAGGGGTGGGCTACGAGCAGTACTTC.

This clone has a handful of counts. This sequence joins TRBV5-1 and TRBJ2-7; 11 nucleotides align to TRBD2. Trimming took 3 bases from V and 1 from J; bases not matched to a gene: 3. Per germline, CDR1 SGHRS and CDR2 YFSETQ. This CDR3 region has 15 residues. The chain's CDR3 is CASSSSGRSSYEQYF. The CDR3, as DNA: TGCGCCAGCAGCTCTAGCGGGAGGTCTTCCTACGAGCAGTACTTC.

The chain uses TRBV9 and TRBJ2-7; D perhaps matches TRBD2 (5 bases). The CDR3 covers 15 residues. The germline gives CDR1 SGDLS, CDR2 YYNGEE. V was pared by 0 bases and J by 4 bases, with 14 bases between. The CDR3 nucleotides are TGTGCCAGCAGCGTAGCGGAAGGAGGTATTTACGAGCAGTACTTC. This translates into CASSVAEGGIYEQYF.

This rearrangement joins TRBV7-9 to TRBJ1-2, with D possibly matching TRBD1 (5 bases). CDR1 is SEHNR, CDR2 FQNEAQ, per germline (reference sequence). Trimming removed 8 bases at V and 7 bases at J, with 23 bases between. CDR3 length: 15 residues. CDR3 sequence reads: CASARGVGEVGGYTF. In DNA form, the CDR3 reads TGTGCCAGCGCCCGAGGGGTAGGGGAAGTCGGTGGCTACACCTTC.

This clone was recorded once. The chain has TRBV7-2 and TRBJ2-6, with 8 bases aligning to TRBD1. The CDR3 is 16 residues long. In germline, CDR1 is SGHTA, CDR2 FQGNSA. V lost 3 bases to trimming and J lost 3 bases; unmatched junction nucleotides: 4. The CDR3: CASSFGRGLGANVLTF. In nucleotides, the CDR3 is TGTGCCAGCAGCTTCGGCAGGGGGCTTGGGGCCAACGTCCTGACTTTC.

The V and J genes are TRBV10-1 and TRBJ2-7; tentative D call: TRBD2 (5 bases). The germline V and J ends were trimmed by 4 bases and 6 bases, with 13 bases remaining between them. The germline V gene encodes CDR1 WNHNN and CDR2 SYGVQD (reference sequence). The CDR3 loop spans 13 amino acids. The DNA of the CDR3 is TGCGCCAGCAGTGTGGGAGTGAGCTCCGAGCAGTACTTC. It encodes CASSVGVSSEQYF.

As concerns this clone: Other nucleotide sequences in the sample specify the same CDR3. The chain has TRBV18 and TRBJ2-5; D gene unclear. The V gene lost 1 base and the J gene lost 4 bases, with 4 bases spanning the gap. Per the germline V gene, CDR1 is KGHSH and CDR2 is LQKENI. The CDR3 has 12 residues. The CDR3 sequence: CASSPLGETQYF. In nucleotides, the CDR3 is TGTGCCAGCTCACCACTAGGAGAGACCCAGTACTTC.

A word on this clone: Within the sample, other DNA sequences also encode this same CDR3. The V and J genes are TRBV18 and TRBJ2-5; 8 bases line up with TRBD1. Germline CDR1 KGHSH, CDR2 LQKENI. The CDR3 runs 14 residues. Trimming took 1 base from V and 5 from J; bases not matched to a gene: 3. This chain's CDR3 is CASSPRRDRETQYF. CDR3 nucleotides: TGTGCCAGCTCACCACGCCGGGACAGGGAGACCCAGTACTTC. Using reference TRBV18 and TRBJ2-5 for the parts outside the CDR3, the full variable domain is NAGVMQNPRHLVRRRGQEARLRCSPMKGHSHVYWYRQLPEEGLKFMVYLQKENIIDESGMPKERFSAEFPKEGPSILRIQQVVRGDSAAYFCASSPRRDRETQYFGPGTRLLVL.

The V call is TRBV20-1, the J call TRBJ2-7; a possible D gene is TRBD2 (5 bases). The length of the CDR3 is 11 residues. Germline V gene data show CDR1 as DFQATT and CDR2 as SNEGSKA (reference sequence). This CDR3 is CSGVSSYEQYF. DNA of the CDR3: TGCAGCGGGGTTTCGTCCTACGAGCAGTACTTC.

In its sample, this clone was seen a few times. V is TRBV7-2 and J is TRBJ1-6; D uncertain. The CDR3 consists of 15 residues. The V gene's germline CDR1 is SGHTA and CDR2 FQGNSA. Trimming shortened V by 1 base and J by 5 bases, and 9 bases separated the two germline ends. The CDR3 reads CASSLEQSNNSPLHF. The CDR3 nucleotides read TGTGCCAGCAGCTTAGAGCAGAGTAATAATTCACCCCTCCACTTT.

This chain joins TRBV6-2 or TRBV6-3 and TRBJ1-1, with 7 bases identical to TRBD1. The CDR3 extends over 17 amino acids. The V segment lost 3 bases and the J segment 2 bases; nucleotides outside the gene matches: 12. Germline V CDR1 and CDR2: MNHEY, SVGEGT. CDR3 DNA sequence: TGTGCCAGCAGTTATGTTATCGGTACAGGGGCAAACACTGAAGCTTTCTTT. Encoded protein: CASSYVIGTGANTEAFF.

The rearrangement links TRBV24-1 to TRBJ2-4; D is possibly TRBD2 (6 bases). This CDR3 contains 16 residues. The germline CDR1 and CDR2 sequences are KGHDR and SFDVKD. The V end lost 3 bases, the J end lost 0 bases, and 11 bases lay between the germline ends. CDR3 bases: TGTGCCACCAGTGATAAGGAGGGGAGAGCCAAAAACATTCAGTACTTC. It is translated as CATSDKEGRAKNIQYF.

The rearrangement links TRBV6-2 or TRBV6-3 to TRBJ2-7; D gene uncertain. This CDR3 is built from 16 residues. Between the trimmed V and J ends, which lost 0 bases and 3 bases, there was a span of 15 bases. CDR1 is MNHEY, CDR2 SVGEGT, per germline. In DNA, the CDR3 is TGTGCCAGCAGTTACTCGAGGCAGGTAGCAGGCTACGAGCAGTACTTC. Amino acids: CASSYSRQVAGYEQYF.

The J gene is TRBJ2-3, the V gene TRBV7-9; D is unclear. The CDR3 is 14 residues long. Trimming left V 0 bases short and J 2 bases short, with 6 bases between. Germline values: CDR1 SEHNR, CDR2 FQNEAQ (reference sequence). The CDR3 nucleotides are TGTGCCAGCAGCTTAGCGGTCACCACAGATACGCAGTATTTT. It is translated as CASSLAVTTDTQYF.

This chain links TRBV28 with TRBJ1-1; D call uncertain. Germline lookup yields CDR1 MDHEN and CDR2 SYDVKM. The CDR3 contains 13 residues. Trimming shortened V by 2 bases and J by 1 base, and 5 bases separated the two germline ends. The CDR3 loop reads CASSLKWNTEAFF. The CDR3 DNA is TGTGCCAGCAGTTTAAAGTGGAACACTGAAGCTTTCTTT.

The rearrangement links TRBV6-1 to TRBJ2-1, with a weak D call TRBD1 (6 bases). Per the germline V gene, CDR1 is MNHNS and CDR2 is SASEGT. V gave up 0 bases and J gave up 0 bases, with 6 bases separating them. The CDR3 is 15 residues long. The CDR3 nucleotides are TGTGCCAGCAGTGAAGCAGGGGGCTCCTACAATGAGCAGTTCTTC. Amino acid sequence: CASSEAGGSYNEQFF.

This chain joins TRBV28 and TRBJ2-1; D not certain. Between the trimmed V and J ends, which lost 5 bases and 0 bases, there was a span of 11 bases. Germline V gene data show CDR1 as MDHEN and CDR2 as SYDVKM. CDR3 length: 15 residues. CDR3 bases: TGTGCCAGCAGTCATCGCCGGAACTCCTACAATGAGCAGTTCTTC. This gives the protein CASSHRRNSYNEQFF.